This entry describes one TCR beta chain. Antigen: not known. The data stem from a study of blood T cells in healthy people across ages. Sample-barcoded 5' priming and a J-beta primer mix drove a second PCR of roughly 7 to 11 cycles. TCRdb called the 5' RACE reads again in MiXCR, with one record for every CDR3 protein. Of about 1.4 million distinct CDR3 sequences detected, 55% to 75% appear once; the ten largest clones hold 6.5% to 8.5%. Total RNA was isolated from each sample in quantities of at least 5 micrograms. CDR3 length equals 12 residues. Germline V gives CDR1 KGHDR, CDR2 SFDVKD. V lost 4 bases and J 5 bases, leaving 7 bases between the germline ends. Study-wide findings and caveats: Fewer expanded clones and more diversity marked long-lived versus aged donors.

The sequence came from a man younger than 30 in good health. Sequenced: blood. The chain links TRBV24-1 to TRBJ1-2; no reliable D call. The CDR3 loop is CATSDPGYGYTF. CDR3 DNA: TGTGCCACCAGTGACCCCGGGTATGGCTACACCTTC.